The T cell receptor beta chain under discussion was sequenced for a study of control samples from healthy donors and cancer patients. Only in-frame clones appear in the TCRdb table, and some are missing; sequencing was by immunoSEQ multiplex PCR. The table lists fewer than 150,000 clones, around 90% of them singletons. V shed 4 bases and J 2 bases; nucleotides not matched to a gene: 5. This CDR3 comprises 15 residues. CDR1 SGHRS and CDR2 YFSETQ come from the germline V gene. This receptor was identified in a man aged 18 to 35 in good health. This rearrangement joins TRBV5-1 to TRBJ2-3, with 9 positions matching TRBD2. Sequenced input: blood. CDR3 sequence reads: CASSGSGGYTDTQYF. CDR3 nucleotide sequence: TGCGCCAGCAGCGGTAGCGGGGGTTACACAGATACGCAGTATTTT.